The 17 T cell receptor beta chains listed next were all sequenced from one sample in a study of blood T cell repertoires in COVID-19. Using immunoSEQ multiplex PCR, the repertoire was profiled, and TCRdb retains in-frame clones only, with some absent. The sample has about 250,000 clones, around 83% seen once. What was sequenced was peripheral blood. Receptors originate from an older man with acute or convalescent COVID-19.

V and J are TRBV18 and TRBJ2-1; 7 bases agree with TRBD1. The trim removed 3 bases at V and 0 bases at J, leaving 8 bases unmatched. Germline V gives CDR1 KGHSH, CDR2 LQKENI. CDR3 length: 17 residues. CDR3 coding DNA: TGTGCCAGCTCACCCCCGGCAGGGGACAGCTCCTACAATGAGCAGTTCTTC. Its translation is CASSPPAGDSSYNEQFF. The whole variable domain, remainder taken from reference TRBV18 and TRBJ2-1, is NAGVMQNPRHLVRRRGQEARLRCSPMKGHSHVYWYRQLPEEGLKFMVYLQKENIIDESGMPKERFSAEFPKEGPSILRIQQVVRGDSAAYFCASSPPAGDSSYNEQFFGPGTRLTVL.

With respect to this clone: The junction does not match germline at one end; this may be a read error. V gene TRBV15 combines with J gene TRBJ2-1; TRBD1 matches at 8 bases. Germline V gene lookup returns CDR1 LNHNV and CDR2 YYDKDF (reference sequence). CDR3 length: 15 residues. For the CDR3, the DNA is TGTGCCACCAGCCAAGACAGGGGCTCCTCCAATGAGCAGTTCTTC. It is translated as CATSQDRGSSNEQFF.

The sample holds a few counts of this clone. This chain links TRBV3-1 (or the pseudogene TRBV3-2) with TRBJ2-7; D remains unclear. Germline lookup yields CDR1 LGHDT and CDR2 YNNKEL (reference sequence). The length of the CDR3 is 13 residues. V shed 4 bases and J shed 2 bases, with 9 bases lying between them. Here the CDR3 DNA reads TGTGCCAGCAGCCGTAGTTCTGCCTACGAGCAGTACTTC. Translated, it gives CASSRSSAYEQYF.

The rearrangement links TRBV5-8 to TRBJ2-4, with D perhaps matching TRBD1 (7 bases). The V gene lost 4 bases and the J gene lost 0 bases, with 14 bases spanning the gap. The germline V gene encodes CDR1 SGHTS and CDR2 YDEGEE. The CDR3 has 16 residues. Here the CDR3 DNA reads TGTGCCAGCAGCCCCAGGGGGAGGCTAGCCAAAAACATTCAGTACTTC. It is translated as CASSPRGRLAKNIQYF.

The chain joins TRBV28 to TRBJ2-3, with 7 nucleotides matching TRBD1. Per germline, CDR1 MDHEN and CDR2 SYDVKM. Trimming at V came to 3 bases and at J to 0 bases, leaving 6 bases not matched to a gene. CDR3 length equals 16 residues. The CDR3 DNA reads TGTGCCAGCAGTTTTCCGGGGACAGTTAGCACAGATACGCAGTATTTT. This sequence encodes CASSFPGTVSTDTQYF.

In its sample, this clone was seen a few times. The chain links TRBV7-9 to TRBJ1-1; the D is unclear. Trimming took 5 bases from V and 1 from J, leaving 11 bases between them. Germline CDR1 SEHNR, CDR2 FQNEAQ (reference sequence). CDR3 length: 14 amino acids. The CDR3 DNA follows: TGTGCCAGCAGCCAACTAGGCCAGAACACTGAAGCTTTCTTT. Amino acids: CASSQLGQNTEAFF.

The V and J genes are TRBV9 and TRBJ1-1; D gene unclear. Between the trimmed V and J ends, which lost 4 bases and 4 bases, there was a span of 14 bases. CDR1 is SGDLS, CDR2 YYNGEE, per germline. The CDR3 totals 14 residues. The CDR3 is CASSRLIGSTEAFF. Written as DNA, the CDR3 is TGTGCCAGCAGCCGACTTATAGGGAGCACTGAAGCTTTCTTT.

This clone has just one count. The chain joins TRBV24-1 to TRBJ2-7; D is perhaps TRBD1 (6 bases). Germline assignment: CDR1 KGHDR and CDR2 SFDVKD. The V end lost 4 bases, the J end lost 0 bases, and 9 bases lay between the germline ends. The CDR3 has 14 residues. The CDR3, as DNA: TGTGCCACCAGTGACAGGACAGCCTCCTACGAGCAGTACTTC. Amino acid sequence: CATSDRTASYEQYF.

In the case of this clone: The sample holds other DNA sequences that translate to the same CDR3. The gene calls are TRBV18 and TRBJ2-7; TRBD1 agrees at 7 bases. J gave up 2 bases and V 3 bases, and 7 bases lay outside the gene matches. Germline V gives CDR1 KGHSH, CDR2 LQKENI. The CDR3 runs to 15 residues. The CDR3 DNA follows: TGTGCCAGCTCACCCAACCGGGACAGTACCTACGAGCAGTACTTC. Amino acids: CASSPNRDSTYEQYF.

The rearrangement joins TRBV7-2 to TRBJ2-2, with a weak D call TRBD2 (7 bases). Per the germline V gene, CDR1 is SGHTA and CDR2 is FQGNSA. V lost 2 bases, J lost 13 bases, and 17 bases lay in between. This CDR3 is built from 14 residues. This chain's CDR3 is CASSLIQGGGRLFF. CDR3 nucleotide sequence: TGTGCCAGCAGCTTAATACAGGGAGGGGGTAGGCTGTTTTTT.

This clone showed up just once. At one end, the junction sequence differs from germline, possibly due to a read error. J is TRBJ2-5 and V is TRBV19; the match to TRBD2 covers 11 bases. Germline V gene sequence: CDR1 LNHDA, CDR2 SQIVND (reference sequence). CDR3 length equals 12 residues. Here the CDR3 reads CASSITRLAGHF. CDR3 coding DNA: TGTGCCAGTAGTATAACTAGACTAGCGGGACACTTC.

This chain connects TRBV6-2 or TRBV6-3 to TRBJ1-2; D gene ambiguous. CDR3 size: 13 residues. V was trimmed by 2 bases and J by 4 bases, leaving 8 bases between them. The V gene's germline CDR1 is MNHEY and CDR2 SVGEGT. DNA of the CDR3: TGTGCCAGCAGTTACGGCAACATCTATGGCTACACCTTC. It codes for CASSYGNIYGYTF.

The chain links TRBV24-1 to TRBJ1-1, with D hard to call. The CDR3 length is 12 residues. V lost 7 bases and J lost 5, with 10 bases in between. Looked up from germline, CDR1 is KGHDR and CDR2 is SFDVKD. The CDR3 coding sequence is TGTGCCACCAGCGGGAGCGGGACTGAAGCTTTCTTT. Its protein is CATSGSGTEAFF.

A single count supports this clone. The CDR3 DNA reads TGTGCCAGTAGTTCAAACAGGGTGTACACTGAAGCTTTCTTT. It yields the protein CASSSNRVYTEAFF. The chain employs TRBV19 and TRBJ1-1, with D maybe TRBD1 (6 bases). The germline V gene has CDR1 LNHDA and CDR2 SQIVND (reference sequence). The V end lost 5 bases, the J end lost 3 bases, and 13 bases lay between the germline ends. The CDR3 runs to 14 residues.

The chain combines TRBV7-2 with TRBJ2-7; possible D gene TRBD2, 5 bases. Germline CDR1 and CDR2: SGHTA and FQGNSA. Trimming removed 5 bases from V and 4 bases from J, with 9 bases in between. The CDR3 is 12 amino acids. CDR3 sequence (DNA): TGTGCCAGCAGCCCTACGGGGTACGAGCAGTACTTC. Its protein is CASSPTGYEQYF.

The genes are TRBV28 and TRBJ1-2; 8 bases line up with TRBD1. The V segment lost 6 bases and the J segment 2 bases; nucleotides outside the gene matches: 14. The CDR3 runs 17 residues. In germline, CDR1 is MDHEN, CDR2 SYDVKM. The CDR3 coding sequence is TGTGCCAGCAGCATAACAGGGGGGCGGGCCCTGAACTATGGCTACACCTTC. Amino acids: CASSITGGRALNYGYTF.

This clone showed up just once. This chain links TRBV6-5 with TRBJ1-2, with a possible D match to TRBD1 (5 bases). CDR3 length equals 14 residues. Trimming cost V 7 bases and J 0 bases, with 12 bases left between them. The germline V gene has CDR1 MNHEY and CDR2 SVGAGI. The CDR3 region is CASTASRANYGYTF. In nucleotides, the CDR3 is TGTGCCAGCACCGCAAGCAGGGCTAACTATGGCTACACCTTC.